The present T cell receptor beta chain was sequenced within a study of CD4 and CD8 cells across lung adenocarcinoma regions. The CDR3 covers 14 residues. The germline gives CDR1 ENHRY, CDR2 SYGVKD. As to this clonotype: The junction does not match germline at one end; this may be a read error.

TCRdb called the PCR reads again in MiXCR, with one record for every CDR3 protein. The data hold more than 9,500 distinct CDR3 sequences, with more than 45% observed a single time. The sequenced sample consisted of CD8+ T cells from the margin of a lung tumor. The chain has TRBV10-3 and TRBJ2-5; possibly TRBD1 or TRBD2 for D (6 bases each). The receptor's source is a female donor with lung adenocarcinoma. The CD4 and CD8 labels of this study may be unreliable. Here the CDR3 reads CAGLGGGRPETQYF. The CDR3 coding sequence is TGTGCCGGGCTGGGGGGCGGTCGCCCAGAGACGCAGTACTTC.